This TCR beta chain came from a study of blood T cell repertoires in COVID-19. Assay used: immunoSEQ multiplex PCR; TCRdb lists only in-frame clones, some missing. The sample comprises some 150,000 clones, just over 85% of which are singletons, and about 3.5% rests with the top ten. This TCR derives from a man between 65 and 85 years old with acute or convalescent COVID-19. Sequencing was carried out using peripheral blood.

In nucleotides, the CDR3 is TGCGCCAGCAGCCAAGATAGGCAGGGGGTAGCCTATGGCTACACCTTC. It codes for CASSQDRQGVAYGYTF. This chain uses TRBV4-1 with TRBJ1-2, with 7 bases matching TRBD1. The CDR3 is made up of 16 amino acids. Germline-derived CDR1 and CDR2 are MGHRA and YSYEKL. The V and J ends lost 0 bases and 4 bases, in that order; junction bases with no gene match: 8.